This TCR beta chain appears in the sequencing data of a study of vaccination and CD4 T cells after COVID-19 (dated by TCRdb to between 2021 and 2024). Study-level background: Convalescent patients had a positive SARS-CoV-2 result on nasal swab PCR, and of these patients, about ten had mild disease and one had severe disease. Two doses of either the Pfizer-BioNTech BNT162b2 vaccine (n=8) or the Moderna mRNA-1273 vaccine (n=2) were administered to participants. In the convalescent cohort there were six males and four females, among whom were two Hispanic individuals, seven Caucasians, two Asians and one multiracial person. For stimulating the cultures, overlapping spike peptide pools were used, derived from SARS-CoV-2 as well as from the common cold coronaviruses HCoV-NL63, HCoV-OC43 and HCoV-229E. Post-COVID blood samples from convalescent patients were collected a median of about 110 days after diagnosis, with a range of roughly 35 to 180 days. Post-vaccine blood samples were taken a median of 72 days after the second vaccine dose, with a range of about 14 to 241 days. As controls, cultures received a CEFX viral epitope pool (the positive control), an HIV-1 Nef peptide pool (the negative control), or no peptide at all. In around 10 COVID-19 convalescent patients and a handful of infection-naive healthy vaccine recipients, researchers compared the spike-specific CD4+ TCR repertoire from before mRNA vaccination with the repertoire from after.

Paper-wide results and their limitations: An increase in the median number of SARS-CoV-2-reactive clonotypes from 21 after infection to a few dozen after vaccination was observed, but the change was not found to be significant. The number of convalescent patients in the study was relatively small, and the study did not examine early timepoints following natural infection. Among the post-vaccine SARS-CoV-2-reactive clones in convalescent patients, a median around 90% showed up only after vaccination, which suggests vaccine-specific priming. Of the vaccine-specific clones in convalescent patients, 304 of 307, or nearly all, reacted only to SARS-CoV-2 spike and did not cross-react with common cold coronaviruses.

For this clonotype: Its antigen specificity is not known. No much larger clone is present one base from it, and per-base qualities are unavailable.

Inclusive of the bounding cysteine and phenylalanine, the CDR3 is 12 residues long. The sequence is cut down to CDR3 DNA, 36 bases in frame from base 1. A distance of 12 bases separates the germline ends of V and J, which lose 10 bases and 2 bases respectively. Sequences MNHEY (CDR1) and SVGEGT (CDR2) are obtained from the germline V gene. Per the publication, the treatment or condition label means: roughly 10-day PBMC culture with coronavirus spike peptide pools or control peptides (ViraFEST assay). The ViraFEST assay, used in the study, expanded antigen-specific T cells with peptide pools and then identified the expanded clonotypes through TCR sequencing. The positive SARS-CoV-2 PCR tests of the convalescent patients were dated from March to December 2020, before the Alpha, Beta and Delta variants emerged in the United States. Each well held about 2.2 million PBMCs cultured in IMDM containing around 5% human AB serum and around 10 IU/ml IL-2, with 10 ug/ml peptide pools added. Half of the culture medium was replaced with fresh IL-2-containing medium on days 3 and 7. CD4+ T cells were isolated after approximately 10 days of culture through negative selection using the EasySep CD4+ T cell isolation kit. Ficoll-Paque Plus gradient centrifugation was used to isolate PBMCs from whole blood, and the isolated PBMCs were then either used fresh or cryopreserved at -140C. Culture conditions were generally each tested in triplicate wells.

The library was made by PCR. At the Johns Hopkins FTIC core, DNA from the cultured CD4+ T cells underwent TCR sequencing with the Oncomine TCR Beta short-read assay. Genomic DNA was extracted from the cultured CD4+ T cells with the QIAamp micro DNA kit. Oncomine TCR Beta libraries from cultured CD4+ T cells were pooled with unique dual indexes and sequenced on an Illumina iSeq 100. Per the authors' processing: Non-productive sequences were removed, and CDR3s not starting with C, not ending with F or W, or shorter than 7 amino acids were discarded. Antigen-specific clonotypes were identified with the MANAFEST web application by comparing peptide-stimulated wells with reference and other culture wells. An FDR below 0.05, an odds ratio above 5, and a productive frequency above 0.1% in at least two of three replicate wells were required for clones to be considered positive. A clonotype counted as cross-reactive if it showed significant expansion both in the SARS-CoV-2 spike wells and in at least one common cold coronavirus spike condition. Using R version 3.6.1, CDR3 homology was evaluated through Levenshtein distances (stringdist) along with unrooted phylogenetic trees (ape). The raw public data were reprocessed by TCRdb itself: fastp quality trimming at Q25, MiXCR clonotype calling, in-frame beta chains only. Each record represents a unique CDR3 protein, reported with the most common genes and DNA among its rows. None of the V and J calls come from the authors' own analysis; TCRdb made them. The sample records roughly 12,000 distinct CDR3 sequences, roughly 58% of which are singletons. About an eighth of the sample is held by the ten biggest clonotypes.

The TCR sequence derives from a human donor who had recovered from COVID-19. The chain was built from TRBV6-2 or TRBV6-3 and TRBJ2-7, with the identity of the D gene unclear. Sequencing used CD4+ T cells from blood, cultured in vitro. The CDR3 reads CATEVGTYEQYF. The DNA reads TGTGCCACAGAAGTAGGAACCTACGAGCAGTACTTC.